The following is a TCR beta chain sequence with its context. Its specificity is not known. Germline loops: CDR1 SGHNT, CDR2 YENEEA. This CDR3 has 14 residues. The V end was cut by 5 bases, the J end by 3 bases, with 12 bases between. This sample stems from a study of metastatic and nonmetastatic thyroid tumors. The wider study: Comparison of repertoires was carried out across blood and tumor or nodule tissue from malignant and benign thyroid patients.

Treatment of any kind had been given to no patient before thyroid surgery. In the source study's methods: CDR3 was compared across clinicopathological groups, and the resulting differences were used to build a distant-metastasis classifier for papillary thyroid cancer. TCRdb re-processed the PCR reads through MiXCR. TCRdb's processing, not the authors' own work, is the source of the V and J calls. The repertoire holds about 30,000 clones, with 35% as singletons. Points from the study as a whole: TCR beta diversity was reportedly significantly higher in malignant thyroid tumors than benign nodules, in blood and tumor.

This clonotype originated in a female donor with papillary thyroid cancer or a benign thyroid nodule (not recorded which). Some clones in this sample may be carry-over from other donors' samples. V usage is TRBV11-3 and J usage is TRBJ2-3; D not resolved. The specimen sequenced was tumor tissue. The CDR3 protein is CASSKSGPTDTQYF. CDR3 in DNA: TGTGCCAGCAGCAAGTCCGGACCAACAGATACGCAGTATTTT.